Here is one T cell receptor beta chain with its context. These data belong to a study of blood T cell repertoires in COVID-19. Background on the study: From the United States, Italy and Spain came samples of acute and convalescent COVID-19. T cells, B-cell-depleted T cells, or PBMCs provided the cDNA or gDNA that served as material.

In the authors' methods: Nucleated cell number was recorded as an estimate derived from reference gene primer amplification. Here immunoSEQ multiplex PCR was the method, and the copy in TCRdb shows in-frame clones only, minus some. The V and J calls and clone size are taken from that table; D and trimming were inferred from the DNA. The sample contains 85,000 to 120,000 clones, 70% to 90% of which appear only once. V lost 0 bases and J 4 bases, leaving 4 bases between the germline ends. The CDR3 is made up of 14 amino acids. Germline assignment: CDR1 SGHTA and CDR2 FQGNSA. This chain connects TRBV7-2 to TRBJ1-6, with D unclear. This clonotype was sampled from a man between 50 and 59 years old with active or convalescent COVID-19. The sample consisted of peripheral blood. In DNA form, the CDR3 reads TGTGCCAGCAGCTTAGCTCCATATAATTCACCCCTCCACTTT. Protein product: CASSLAPYNSPLHF.